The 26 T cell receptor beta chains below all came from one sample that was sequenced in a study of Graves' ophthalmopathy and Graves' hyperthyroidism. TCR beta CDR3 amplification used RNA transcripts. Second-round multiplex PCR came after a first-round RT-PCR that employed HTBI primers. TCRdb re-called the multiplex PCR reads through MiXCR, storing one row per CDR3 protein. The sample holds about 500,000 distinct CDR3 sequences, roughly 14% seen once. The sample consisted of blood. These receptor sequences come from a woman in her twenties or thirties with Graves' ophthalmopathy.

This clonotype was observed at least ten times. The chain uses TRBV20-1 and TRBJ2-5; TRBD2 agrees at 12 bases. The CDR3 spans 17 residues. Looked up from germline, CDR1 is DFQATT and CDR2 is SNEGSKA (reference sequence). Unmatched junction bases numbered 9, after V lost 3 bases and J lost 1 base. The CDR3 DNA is TGCAGTGCTAGTTGGGGATGGACTAGCGGGATCCAAGAGACCCAGTACTTC. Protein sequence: CSASWGWTSGIQETQYF.

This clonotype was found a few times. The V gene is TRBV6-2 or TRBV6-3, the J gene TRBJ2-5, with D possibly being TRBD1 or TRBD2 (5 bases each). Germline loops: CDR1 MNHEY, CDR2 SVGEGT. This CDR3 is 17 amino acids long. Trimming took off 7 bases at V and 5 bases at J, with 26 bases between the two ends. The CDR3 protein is CASTQEGRWLVGETQYF. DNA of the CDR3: TGTGCCAGCACTCAAGAGGGGCGTTGGCTGGTTGGGGAGACCCAGTACTTC.

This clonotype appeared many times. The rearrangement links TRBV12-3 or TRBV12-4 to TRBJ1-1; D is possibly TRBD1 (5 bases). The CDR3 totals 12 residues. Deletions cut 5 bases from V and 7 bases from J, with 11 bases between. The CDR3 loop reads CASSPRGIEAFF. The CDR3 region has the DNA TGTGCCAGCAGTCCCCGGGGGATTGAAGCTTTCTTT.

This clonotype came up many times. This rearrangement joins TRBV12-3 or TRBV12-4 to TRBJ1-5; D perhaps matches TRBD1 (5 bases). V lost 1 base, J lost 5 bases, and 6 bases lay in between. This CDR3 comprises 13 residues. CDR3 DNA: TGTGCCAGCAGTTTAGGGGGACATCAGCCCCAGCATTTT. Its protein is CASSLGGHQPQHF.

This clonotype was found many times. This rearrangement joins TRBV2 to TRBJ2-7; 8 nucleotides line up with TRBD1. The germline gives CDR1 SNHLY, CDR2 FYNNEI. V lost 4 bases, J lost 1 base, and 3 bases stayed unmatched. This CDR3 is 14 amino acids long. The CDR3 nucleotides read TGTGCCAGCAGTGGGACAGGGCGTTCCTACGAGCAGTACTTC. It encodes CASSGTGRSYEQYF.

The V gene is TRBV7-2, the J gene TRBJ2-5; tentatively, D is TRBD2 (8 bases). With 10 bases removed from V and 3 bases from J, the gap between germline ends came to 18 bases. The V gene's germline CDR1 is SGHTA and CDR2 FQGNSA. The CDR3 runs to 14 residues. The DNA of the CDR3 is TGTGCCACGGGGGGGGGGACAGCCGAAGAGACCCAGTACTTC. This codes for CATGGGTAEETQYF.

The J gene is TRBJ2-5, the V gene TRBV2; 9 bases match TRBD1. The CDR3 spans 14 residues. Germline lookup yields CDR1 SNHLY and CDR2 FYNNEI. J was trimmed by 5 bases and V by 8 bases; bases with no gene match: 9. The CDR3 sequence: CASGYRDREETQYF. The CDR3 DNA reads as TGTGCCAGCGGATACCGGGACAGGGAGGAGACCCAGTACTTC.

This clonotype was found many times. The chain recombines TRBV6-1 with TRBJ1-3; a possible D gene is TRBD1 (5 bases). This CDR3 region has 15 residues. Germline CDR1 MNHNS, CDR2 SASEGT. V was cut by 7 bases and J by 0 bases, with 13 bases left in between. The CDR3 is CASMSGGGSGNTIYF. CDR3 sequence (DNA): TGTGCCAGCATGTCCGGGGGGGGCTCTGGAAACACCATATATTTT.

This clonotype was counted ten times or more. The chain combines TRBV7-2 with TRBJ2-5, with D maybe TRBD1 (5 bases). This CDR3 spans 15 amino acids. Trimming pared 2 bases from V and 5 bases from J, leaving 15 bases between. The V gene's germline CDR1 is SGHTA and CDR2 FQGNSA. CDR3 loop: CASSLRAMDTETQYF. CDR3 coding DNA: TGTGCCAGCAGCTTACGAGCGATGGACACGGAGACCCAGTACTTC.

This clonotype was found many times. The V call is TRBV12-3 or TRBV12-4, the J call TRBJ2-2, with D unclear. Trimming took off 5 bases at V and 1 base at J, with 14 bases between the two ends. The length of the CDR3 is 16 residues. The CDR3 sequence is CASSLPYGVNTGELFF. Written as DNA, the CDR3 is TGTGCCAGCAGTCTACCTTATGGCGTGAACACCGGGGAGCTGTTTTTT.

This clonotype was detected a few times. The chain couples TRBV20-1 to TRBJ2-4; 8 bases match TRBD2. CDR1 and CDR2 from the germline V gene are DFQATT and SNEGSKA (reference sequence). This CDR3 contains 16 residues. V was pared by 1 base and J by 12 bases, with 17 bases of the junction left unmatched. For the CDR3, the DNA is TGCAGTGCTAGAGCTATGGTAGGGCTAGCGGGTCTAAATCAGTACTTC. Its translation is CSARAMVGLAGLNQYF.

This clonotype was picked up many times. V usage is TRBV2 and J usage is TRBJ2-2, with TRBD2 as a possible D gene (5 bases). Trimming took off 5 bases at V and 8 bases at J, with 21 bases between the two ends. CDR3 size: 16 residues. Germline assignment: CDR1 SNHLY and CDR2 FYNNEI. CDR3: CASSSATSFVTGELFF. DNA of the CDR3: TGTGCCAGCAGTTCTGCCACTAGTTTCGTTACTGGGGAGCTGTTTTTT.

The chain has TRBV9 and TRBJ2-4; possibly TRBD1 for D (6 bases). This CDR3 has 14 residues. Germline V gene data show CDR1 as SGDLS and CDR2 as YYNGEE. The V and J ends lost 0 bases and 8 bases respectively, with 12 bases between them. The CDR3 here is CASSVGSSGDIQYF. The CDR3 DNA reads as TGTGCCAGCAGCGTAGGTTCATCAGGGGACATTCAGTACTTC.

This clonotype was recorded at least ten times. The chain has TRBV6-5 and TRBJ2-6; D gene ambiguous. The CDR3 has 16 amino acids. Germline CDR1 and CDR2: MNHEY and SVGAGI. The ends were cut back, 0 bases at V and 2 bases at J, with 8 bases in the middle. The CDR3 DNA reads TGTGCCAGCAGTTACTCGAGTGGACCTGGGGCCAACGTCCTGACTTTC. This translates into CASSYSSGPGANVLTF.

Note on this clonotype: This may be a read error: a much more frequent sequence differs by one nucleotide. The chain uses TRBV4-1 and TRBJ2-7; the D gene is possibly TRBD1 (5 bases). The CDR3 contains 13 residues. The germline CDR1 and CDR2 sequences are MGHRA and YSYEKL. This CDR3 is CSSSQALTDEQYF. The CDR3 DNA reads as TGCTCCAGCAGCCAAGCGCTGACAGACGAGCAGTACTTC.

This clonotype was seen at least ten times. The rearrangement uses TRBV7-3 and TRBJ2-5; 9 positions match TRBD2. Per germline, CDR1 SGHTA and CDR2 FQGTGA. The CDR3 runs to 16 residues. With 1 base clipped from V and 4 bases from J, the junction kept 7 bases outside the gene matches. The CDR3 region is CASSLIPSGGPETQYF. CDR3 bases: TGTGCCAGCAGCTTAATACCCAGCGGGGGGCCAGAGACCCAGTACTTC.

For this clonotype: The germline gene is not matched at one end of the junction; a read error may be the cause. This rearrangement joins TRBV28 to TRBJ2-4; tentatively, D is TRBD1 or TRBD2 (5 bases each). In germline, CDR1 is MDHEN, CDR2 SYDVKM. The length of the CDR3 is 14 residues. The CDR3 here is CASRGVLAKNIKYF. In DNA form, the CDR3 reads TGTGCCAGCAGGGGGGTTCTAGCCAAAAACATTAAGTACTTC.

CDR3 loop: CASSSIPVQEDDEQYF. The CDR3 DNA is TGTGCCAGCAGCTCTATACCGGTTCAGGAAGATGACGAGCAGTACTTC. This chain connects TRBV11-2 to TRBJ2-7; D unresolved. Per germline, CDR1 SGHAT and CDR2 FQNNGV. Trimming pared 4 bases from V and 5 bases from J, leaving 21 bases between. This CDR3 is built from 16 residues.

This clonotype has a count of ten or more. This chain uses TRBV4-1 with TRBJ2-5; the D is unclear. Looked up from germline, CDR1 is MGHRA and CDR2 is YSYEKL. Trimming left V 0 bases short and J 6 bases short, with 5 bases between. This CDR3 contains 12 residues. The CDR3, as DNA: TGCGCCAGCAGCCAAGACTTCCAGACCCAGTACTTC. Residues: CASSQDFQTQYF.

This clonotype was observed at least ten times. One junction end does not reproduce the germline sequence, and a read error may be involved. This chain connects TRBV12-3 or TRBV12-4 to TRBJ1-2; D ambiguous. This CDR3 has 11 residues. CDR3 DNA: TGTGCCAGCAGTTTGTCTGGCAGCCCTGTCTTC. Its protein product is CASSLSGSPVF.

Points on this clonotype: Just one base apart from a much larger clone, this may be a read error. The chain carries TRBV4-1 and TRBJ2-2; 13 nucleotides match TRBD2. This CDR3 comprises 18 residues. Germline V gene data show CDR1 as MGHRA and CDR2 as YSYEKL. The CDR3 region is CASSKKTLTSGGNGKLFF. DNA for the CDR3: TGCGCCAGCAGCAAGAAAACCCTGACTAGCGGGGGGAACGGGAAGCTGTTTTTT.

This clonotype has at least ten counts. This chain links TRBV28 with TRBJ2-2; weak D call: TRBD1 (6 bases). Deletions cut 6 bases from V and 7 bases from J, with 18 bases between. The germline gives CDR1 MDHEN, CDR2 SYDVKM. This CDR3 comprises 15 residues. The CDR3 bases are TGTGCCAGCAGCCCACAGAACAGGGCGGGCGGGGAGCTGTTTTTT. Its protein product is CASSPQNRAGGELFF.

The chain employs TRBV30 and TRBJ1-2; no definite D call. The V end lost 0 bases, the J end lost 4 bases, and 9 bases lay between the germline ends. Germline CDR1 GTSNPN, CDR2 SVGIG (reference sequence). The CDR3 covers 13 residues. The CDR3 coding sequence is TGTGCCTGGAGTGTAGGGAGTGGCTATGGCTACACCTTC. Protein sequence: CAWSVGSGYGYTF.

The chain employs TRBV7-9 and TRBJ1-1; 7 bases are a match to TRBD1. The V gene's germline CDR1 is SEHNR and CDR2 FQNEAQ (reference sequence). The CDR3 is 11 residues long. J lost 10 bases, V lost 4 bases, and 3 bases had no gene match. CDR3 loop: CASSSRGVAFF. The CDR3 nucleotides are TGTGCCAGCAGCTCCAGGGGGGTAGCTTTCTTT.

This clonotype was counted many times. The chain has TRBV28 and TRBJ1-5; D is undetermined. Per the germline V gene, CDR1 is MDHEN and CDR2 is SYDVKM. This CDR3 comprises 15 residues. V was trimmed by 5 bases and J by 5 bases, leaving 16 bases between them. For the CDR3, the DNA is TGTGCCAGCAGTGATCAGGACGGACTGGATCAGCCCCAGCATTTT. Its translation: CASSDQDGLDQPQHF.

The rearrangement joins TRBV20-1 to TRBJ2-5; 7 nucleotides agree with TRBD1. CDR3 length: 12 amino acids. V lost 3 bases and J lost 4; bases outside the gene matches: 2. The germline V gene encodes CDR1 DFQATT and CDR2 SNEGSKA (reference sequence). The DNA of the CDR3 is TGCAGTGCTAGTAGGGGGCCAGAGACCCAGTACTTC. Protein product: CSASRGPETQYF.